The 17 T cell receptor beta chains in this list originate from one sample, sequenced in a study of blood T cell repertoires in COVID-19. The assay was immunoSEQ multiplex PCR, and TCRdb's table has in-frame clones only and misses some. The sample consists of around 54,000 clones, 90% of them appearing once. The specimen sequenced was peripheral blood. Receptors originate from a woman in her forties with active COVID-19.

Here the CDR3 reads CASSKGQTNTEAFF. The CDR3 nucleotides are TGCGCCAGCAGCAAGGGACAGACGAACACTGAAGCTTTCTTT. The chain employs TRBV23-1 and TRBJ1-1, with 7 bases that match TRBD1. TRBV23-1 belongs to the ORF category, with a function that is uncertain. V shed 6 bases, J shed 1 base, and the junction held 5 bases outside the gene matches. This CDR3 spans 14 amino acids.

This chain joins TRBV14 and TRBJ2-7; 7 nucleotides match TRBD1. With 1 base clipped from V and 3 bases from J, the junction kept 6 bases outside the gene matches. This CDR3 is built from 15 residues. Germline V CDR1 and CDR2: SGHDN, FVKESK. CDR3 coding DNA: TGTGCCAGCAGCCAAGGGCGAGGGACAGTCTACGAGCAGTACTTC. This sequence encodes CASSQGRGTVYEQYF.

This chain joins TRBV9 and TRBJ2-3; 8 positions match TRBD2. V was pared by 0 bases and J by 2 bases, with 11 bases of the junction left unmatched. The CDR3 loop spans 18 amino acids. Germline assignment: CDR1 SGDLS and CDR2 YYNGEE. CDR3 region: CASSVELAAPLNTDTQYF. The DNA for the CDR3 is TGTGCCAGCAGCGTAGAACTAGCGGCGCCATTAAACACAGATACGCAGTATTTT.

This clone has only one observation. The chain recombines TRBV7-8 with TRBJ1-1; a weak D match, TRBD1 (5 bases). Germline values: CDR1 SGHVS, CDR2 FQNEAQ. V was cut by 4 bases and J by 7 bases, with 16 bases left in between. The CDR3 runs to 14 residues. Here the CDR3 reads CASSSASGSREAFF. As DNA, the CDR3 is TGTGCCAGCAGCTCAGCATCAGGGTCGCGTGAAGCTTTCTTT.

The chain has TRBV14 and TRBJ1-2, with D hard to call. The CDR3 covers 12 residues. Per germline, CDR1 SGHDN and CDR2 FVKESK. Trimming took off 1 base at V and 5 bases at J, with 5 bases between the two ends. CDR3 coding DNA: TGTGCCAGCAGCCAAGGGCCTTATGGCTACACCTTC. This gives the protein CASSQGPYGYTF.

This chain joins TRBV24-1 and TRBJ2-2; 8 bases map to TRBD1. The V and J ends lost 9 bases and 5 bases, in that order; junction bases with no gene match: 4. CDR3 length equals 13 residues. The germline V gene encodes CDR1 KGHDR and CDR2 SFDVKD. The DNA of the CDR3 is TGTGCCACCTCAGGGGGCGGGACCGGGGAGCTGTTTTTT. Translation: CATSGGGTGELFF.

The chain is built from TRBV19 and TRBJ1-4, with 9 bases lining up with TRBD1. Germline-derived CDR1 and CDR2 are LNHDA and SQIVND (reference sequence). V dropped 6 bases and J dropped 8; count of bases not matched to a gene: 7. The CDR3 has 14 residues. CDR3 protein: CASRRTGEDEKLFF. The CDR3 DNA follows: TGTGCCAGTAGGCGGACAGGGGAGGACGAAAAACTGTTTTTT.

This clone appeared a few times. V and J are TRBV6-6 and TRBJ1-6; 11 positions agree with TRBD1. The CDR3 extends over 14 amino acids. V lost 4 bases to trimming and J lost 10 bases; unmatched junction nucleotides: 3. CDR1 and CDR2 from the germline V gene are MNHNY and SVGAGI (reference sequence). CDR3 sequence (DNA): TGTGCCAGCAGTTCCGGGACAGGGGGATCACCCCTCCACTTT. Encoded protein: CASSSGTGGSPLHF.

The CDR3 nucleotides read TGTGCCAGCAGTTACGGGTTAGCAGTAAAAGAGACCCAGTACTTC. Encoded protein: CASSYGLAVKETQYF. V usage is TRBV6-2 or TRBV6-3 and J usage is TRBJ2-5; D unresolved. The length of the CDR3 is 15 residues. Germline values: CDR1 MNHEY, CDR2 SVGEGT. With 2 bases removed from V and 3 bases from J, the gap between germline ends came to 13 bases.

V and J are TRBV18 and TRBJ2-7, with 10 bases aligning to TRBD2. The trim removed 5 bases at V and 7 bases at J, leaving 5 bases unmatched. Per the germline V gene, CDR1 is KGHSH and CDR2 is LQKENI. CDR3 length: 13 amino acids. CDR3 residues: CASSAAGGQEQYF. In DNA form, the CDR3 reads TGTGCCAGCTCAGCAGCGGGGGGGCAAGAGCAGTACTTC.

V gene TRBV3-1 (or the pseudogene TRBV3-2) combines with J gene TRBJ2-2, with D possibly TRBD1 on 5 matching bases. CDR1 and CDR2 from the germline V gene are LGHDT and YNNKEL (reference sequence). The V gene lost 0 bases and the J gene lost 4 bases, with 18 bases spanning the gap. There are 18 residues in the CDR3. CDR3 protein: CASSQELIGAGLTGELFF. The CDR3 bases are TGTGCCAGCAGCCAAGAATTGATTGGGGCAGGGCTCACCGGGGAGCTGTTTTTT.

The chain couples TRBV11-3 to TRBJ2-1, with 7 bases lining up with TRBD2. The CDR3 runs 15 residues. V was pared by 5 bases and J by 4 bases, with 8 bases of the junction left unmatched. The V gene's germline CDR1 is SGHNT and CDR2 YENEEA. CDR3 DNA sequence: TGTGCCAGCAGCCTGGGGGGGGGAGCGTACAATGAGCAGTTCTTC. Its protein is CASSLGGGAYNEQFF.

The V and J genes are TRBV12-3 or TRBV12-4 and TRBJ1-3; D is uncertain. Deletions cut 7 bases from V and 3 bases from J, with 4 bases between. The CDR3 covers 11 residues. CDR3 sequence (DNA): TGTGCCAGCACCTATGGAAACACCATATATTTT. Its translation is CASTYGNTIYF.

This sequence joins TRBV11-3 and TRBJ2-1; 8 bases fit TRBD1. The CDR3 runs to 16 residues. CDR1 and CDR2 (germline): SGHNT, YENEEA. J lost 2 bases, V lost 4 bases, and 7 bases had no gene match. CDR3 sequence (DNA): TGTGCCAGCAGCTCCCGGGGGACAGGAGCCTACAATGAGCAGTTCTTC. It yields the protein CASSSRGTGAYNEQFF.

This clone appeared once. This chain connects TRBV5-1 to TRBJ2-2, with no clear D. The germline V gene has CDR1 SGHRS and CDR2 YFSETQ. The V and J ends lost 4 bases and 4 bases respectively, with 8 bases between them. The CDR3 extends over 13 amino acids. CDR3 in amino acids: CASSRHGTGELFF. The DNA for the CDR3 is TGCGCCAGCAGCCGACATGGCACCGGGGAGCTGTTTTTT. The full variable domain, with the rest looked up from reference TRBV5-1 and TRBJ2-2, is KAGVTQTPRYLIKTRGQQVTLSCSPISGHRSVSWYQQTPGQGLQFLFEYFSETQRNKGNFPGRFSGRQFSNSRSEMNVSTLELGDSALYLCASSRHGTGELFFGEGSRLTVL.

V is TRBV4-3 and J is TRBJ1-1, with D perhaps matching TRBD1 (5 bases). V was trimmed by 2 bases and J by 4 bases, leaving 14 bases between them. Germline values: CDR1 LGHNA, CDR2 YSLEER. The CDR3 length is 15 residues. The CDR3 coding sequence is TGCGCCAGCAGCCAATCTGGAGGGAGGGGCACTGAAGCTTTCTTT. Translated, it gives CASSQSGGRGTEAFF.

As for this clone: A single base separates this from a much larger clone, so it may be a read error. The sample holds other DNA sequences that translate to the same CDR3. The rearrangement uses TRBV6-5 and TRBJ2-7; maybe TRBD2 (5 bases). The CDR3 sequence is 14 residues long. V was clipped by 0 bases and J by 2 bases, with 8 bases between them. CDR1 and CDR2 from the germline V gene are MNHEY and SVGAGI. CDR3 protein: CASSYSPGTYEQYF. For the CDR3, the DNA is TGTGCCAGCAGTTACTCGCCGGGGACCTACGAGCAGTACTTC.